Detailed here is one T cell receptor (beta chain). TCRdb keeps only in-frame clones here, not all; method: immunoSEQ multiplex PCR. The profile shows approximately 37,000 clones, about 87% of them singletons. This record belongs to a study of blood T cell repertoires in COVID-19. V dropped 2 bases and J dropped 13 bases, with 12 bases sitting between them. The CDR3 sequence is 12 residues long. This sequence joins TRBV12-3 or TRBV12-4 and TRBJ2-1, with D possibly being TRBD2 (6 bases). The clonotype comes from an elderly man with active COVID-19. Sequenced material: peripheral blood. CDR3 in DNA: TGTGCCAGCAGTTTATCATCCGGGAGTCAGTTCTTC. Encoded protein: CASSLSSGSQFF.